This T cell receptor beta chain came from a study of regulatory T cells in long-lasting Graves disease. HTBI primers from iRepertoire and Arm-PCR of CDR3 regions yielded the TCR beta libraries. TCRdb independently ran MiXCR on the multiplex PCR reads; one entry per CDR3 protein. The table records around 240,000 distinct CDR3 sequences, 15% to 20% of them present only once. In this sample, this clonotype turned up many times. Stated time point: newly diagnosed GD, antithyroid drugs for less than 3 months. PBMC-extracted RNA yielded the TCR library. This same sample was also taken into another study, of T cells in Graves' hyperthyroidism and ophthalmopathy. According to that study: The diagnostic basis comprised clinical symptoms, serum thyroxine and TRAb, thyroid ultrasound and orbital computed tomography.

The origin of this receptor is a woman aged 30 to 39 with Graves disease. The specimen was peripheral blood mononuclear cells (PBMCs), collected at new diagnosis, from a patient treated with antithyroid drugs.

The CDR3 coding sequence is TGTGCCAGCAGCCTAGAACAGGGGGACTACGAGCAGTACTTC. It codes for CASSLEQGDYEQYF. V and J are TRBV3-1 and TRBJ2-7; TRBD1 matches at 8 bases. The germline CDR1 and CDR2 sequences are LGHDT and YNNKEL (reference sequence). The CDR3 covers 14 residues. J lost 3 bases, V lost 4 bases, and 5 bases had no gene match.